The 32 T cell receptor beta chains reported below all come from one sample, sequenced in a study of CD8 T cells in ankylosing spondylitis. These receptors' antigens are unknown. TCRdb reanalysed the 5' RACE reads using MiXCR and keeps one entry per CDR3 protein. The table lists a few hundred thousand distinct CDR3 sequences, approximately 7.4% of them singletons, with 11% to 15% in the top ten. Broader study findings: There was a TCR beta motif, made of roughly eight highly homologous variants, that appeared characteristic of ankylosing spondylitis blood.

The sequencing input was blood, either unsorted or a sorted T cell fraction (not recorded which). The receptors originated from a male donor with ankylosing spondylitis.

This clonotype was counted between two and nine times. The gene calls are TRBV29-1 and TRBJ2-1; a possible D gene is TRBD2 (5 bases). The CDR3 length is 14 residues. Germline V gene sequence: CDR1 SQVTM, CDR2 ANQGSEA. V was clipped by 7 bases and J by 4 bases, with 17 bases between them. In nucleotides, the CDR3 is TGCAGCGCCGAGGGCCTTGCGTTTTACAATGAGCAGTTCTTC. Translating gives CSAEGLAFYNEQFF.

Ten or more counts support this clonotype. DNA for the CDR3: TGTGCCAGCAGAGGACGGTACTACACCTTC. Its translation is CASRGRYYTF. This chain uses TRBV2 with TRBJ1-2, with D hard to call. V was trimmed by 6 bases and J by 10 bases, leaving 9 bases between them. The CDR3 length is 10 residues. Germline V gene lookup returns CDR1 SNHLY and CDR2 FYNNEI.

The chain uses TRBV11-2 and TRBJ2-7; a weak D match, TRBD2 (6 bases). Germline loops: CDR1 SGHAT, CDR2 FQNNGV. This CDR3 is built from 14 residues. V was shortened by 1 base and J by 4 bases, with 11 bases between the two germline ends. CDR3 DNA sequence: TGTGCCAGCAGCTTAGGGAGTAGCGGTTACGAGCAGTACTTC. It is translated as CASSLGSSGYEQYF.

The CDR3 DNA follows: TGTGCCAGCAGCTTAGAGTGGCCAGGGGGGGTTCTGGCTACAGATACGCAGTATTTT. Translated, it gives CASSLEWPGGVLATDTQYF. The V call is TRBV11-2, the J call TRBJ2-3; D tentatively fits TRBD1 or TRBD2 (7 bases each). Germline loops: CDR1 SGHAT, CDR2 FQNNGV. Trimming took 0 bases from V and 3 from J, leaving 22 bases between them. CDR3 size: 19 residues.

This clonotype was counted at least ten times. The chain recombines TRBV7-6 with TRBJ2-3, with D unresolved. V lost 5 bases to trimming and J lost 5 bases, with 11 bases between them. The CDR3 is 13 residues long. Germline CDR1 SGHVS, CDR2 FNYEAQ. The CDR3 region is CASSEGMGDTQYF. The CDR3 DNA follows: TGTGCCAGCAGCGAAGGAATGGGAGATACGCAGTATTTT.

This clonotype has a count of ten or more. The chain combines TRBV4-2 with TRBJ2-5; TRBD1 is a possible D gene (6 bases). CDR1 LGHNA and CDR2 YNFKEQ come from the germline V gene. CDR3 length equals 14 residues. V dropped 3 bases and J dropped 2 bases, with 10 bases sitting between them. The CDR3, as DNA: TGTGCCAGCAGCCAGTCCGGGACACAAGAGACCCAGTACTTC. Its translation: CASSQSGTQETQYF.

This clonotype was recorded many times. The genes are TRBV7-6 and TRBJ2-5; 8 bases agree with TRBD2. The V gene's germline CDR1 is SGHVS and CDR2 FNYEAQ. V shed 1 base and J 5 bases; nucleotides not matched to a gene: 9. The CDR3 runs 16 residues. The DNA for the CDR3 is TGTGCCAGCAGCTTAGAGGCAGCGGGAGTCGGTGAGACCCAGTACTTC. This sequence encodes CASSLEAAGVGETQYF.

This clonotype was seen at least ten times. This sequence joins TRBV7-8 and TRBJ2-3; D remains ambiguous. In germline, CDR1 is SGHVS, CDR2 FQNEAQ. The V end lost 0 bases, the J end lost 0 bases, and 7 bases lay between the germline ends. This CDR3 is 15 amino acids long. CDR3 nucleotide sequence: TGTGCCAGCAGCTTAGCGCCGTACAGCACAGATACGCAGTATTTT. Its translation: CASSLAPYSTDTQYF.

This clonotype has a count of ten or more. The CDR3 DNA reads TGTGCCAGCAGCTTATATGGGGTGAGAGCGGGCACTGAAGCTTTCTTT. Protein product: CASSLYGVRAGTEAFF. The chain couples TRBV13 to TRBJ1-1; D is undetermined. CDR1 and CDR2 (germline): PRHDT, FYEKMQ (reference sequence). The CDR3 runs to 16 residues. V lost 2 bases, J lost 4 bases, and 17 bases lay in between. Full variable domain (outside the CDR3, taken from reference TRBV13 and TRBJ1-1): AAGVIQSPRHLIKEKRETATLKCYPIPRHDTVYWYQQGPGQDPQFLISFYEKMQSDKGSIPDRFSAQQFSDYHSELNMSSLELGDSALYFCASSLYGVRAGTEAFFGQGTRLTVV.

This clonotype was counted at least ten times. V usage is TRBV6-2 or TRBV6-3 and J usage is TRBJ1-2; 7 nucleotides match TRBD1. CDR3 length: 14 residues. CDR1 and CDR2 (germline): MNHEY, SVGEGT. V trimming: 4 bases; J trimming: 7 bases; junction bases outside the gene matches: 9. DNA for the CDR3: TGTGCCAGCAGTTTCGGGACAGTTATCTCTGGCTACACCTTC. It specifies CASSFGTVISGYTF.

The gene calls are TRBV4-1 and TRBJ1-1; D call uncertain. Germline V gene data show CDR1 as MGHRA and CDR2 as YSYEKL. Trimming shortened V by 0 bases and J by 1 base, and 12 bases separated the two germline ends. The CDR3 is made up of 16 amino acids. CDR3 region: CASSQDAGYGNTEAFF. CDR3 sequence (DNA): TGCGCCAGCAGCCAAGATGCCGGGTACGGGAACACTGAAGCTTTCTTT.

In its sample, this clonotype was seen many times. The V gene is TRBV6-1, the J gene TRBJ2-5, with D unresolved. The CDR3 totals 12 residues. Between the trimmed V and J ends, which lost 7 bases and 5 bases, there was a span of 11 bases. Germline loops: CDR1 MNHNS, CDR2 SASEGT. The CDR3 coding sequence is TGTGCCAGCAAAACCCCGCGGGAGACCCAGTACTTC. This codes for CASKTPRETQYF.

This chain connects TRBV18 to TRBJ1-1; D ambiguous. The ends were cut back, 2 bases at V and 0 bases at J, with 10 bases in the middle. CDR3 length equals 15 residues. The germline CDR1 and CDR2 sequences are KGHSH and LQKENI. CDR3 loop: CASSPSTSLNTEAFF. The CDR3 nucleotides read TGTGCCAGCTCACCATCGACAAGCCTGAACACTGAAGCTTTCTTT.

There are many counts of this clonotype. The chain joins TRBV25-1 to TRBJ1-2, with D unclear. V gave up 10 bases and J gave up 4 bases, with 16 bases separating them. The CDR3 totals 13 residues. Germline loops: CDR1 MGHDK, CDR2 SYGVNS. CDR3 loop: CATYGGFIYGYTF. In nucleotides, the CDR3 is TGTGCCACCTATGGAGGGTTTATCTATGGCTACACCTTC.

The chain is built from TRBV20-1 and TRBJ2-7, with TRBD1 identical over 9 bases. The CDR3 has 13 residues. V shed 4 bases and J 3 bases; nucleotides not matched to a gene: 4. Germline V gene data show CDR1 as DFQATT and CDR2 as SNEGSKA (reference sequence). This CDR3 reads CSAMPGQGYEQYF. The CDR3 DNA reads TGCAGTGCTATGCCGGGACAGGGCTACGAGCAGTACTTC.

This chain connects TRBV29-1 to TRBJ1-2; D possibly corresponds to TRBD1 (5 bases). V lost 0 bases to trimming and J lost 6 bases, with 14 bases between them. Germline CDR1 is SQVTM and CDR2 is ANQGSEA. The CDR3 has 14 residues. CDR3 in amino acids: CSVEEHVRVDGYTF. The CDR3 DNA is TGCAGCGTTGAAGAACATGTCAGGGTGGATGGCTACACCTTC.

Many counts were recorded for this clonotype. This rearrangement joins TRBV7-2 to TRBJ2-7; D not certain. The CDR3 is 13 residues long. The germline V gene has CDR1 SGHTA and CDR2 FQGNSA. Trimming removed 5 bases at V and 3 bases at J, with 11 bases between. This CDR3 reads CASSPSFFYEQYF. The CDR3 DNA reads TGTGCCAGCAGCCCCTCCTTCTTCTACGAGCAGTACTTC.

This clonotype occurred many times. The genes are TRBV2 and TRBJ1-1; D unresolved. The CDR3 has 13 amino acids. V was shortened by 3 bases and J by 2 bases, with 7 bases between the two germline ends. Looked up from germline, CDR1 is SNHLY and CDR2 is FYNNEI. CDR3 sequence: CASSDMGNTEAFF. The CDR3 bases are TGTGCCAGCAGTGACATGGGAAACACTGAAGCTTTCTTT.

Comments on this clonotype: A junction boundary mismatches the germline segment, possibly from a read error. The CDR3, as DNA: TGTGCCATCGGCCCCGGAGCCTCCTGCAATGAGCAGTTCTTC. It translates to CAIGPGASCNEQFF. V and J are TRBV5-3 and TRBJ2-1; no definite D call. TRBV5-3 is an ORF for which the function is uncertain. The CDR3 is 14 residues long.

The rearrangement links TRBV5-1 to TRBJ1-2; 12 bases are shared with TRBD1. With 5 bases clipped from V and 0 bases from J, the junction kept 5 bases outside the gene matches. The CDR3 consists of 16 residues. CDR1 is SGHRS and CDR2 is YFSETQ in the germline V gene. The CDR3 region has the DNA TGCGCCAGCAGTTCGGGACAGGGGGCAACTAACTATGGCTACACCTTC. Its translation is CASSSGQGATNYGYTF.

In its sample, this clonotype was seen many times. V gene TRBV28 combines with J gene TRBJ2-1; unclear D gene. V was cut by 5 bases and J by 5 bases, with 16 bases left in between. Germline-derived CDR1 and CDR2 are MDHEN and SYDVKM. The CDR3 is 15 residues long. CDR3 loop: CASSRTSAPHNEQFF. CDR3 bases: TGTGCCAGCAGTCGGACGTCAGCGCCCCACAATGAGCAGTTCTTC.

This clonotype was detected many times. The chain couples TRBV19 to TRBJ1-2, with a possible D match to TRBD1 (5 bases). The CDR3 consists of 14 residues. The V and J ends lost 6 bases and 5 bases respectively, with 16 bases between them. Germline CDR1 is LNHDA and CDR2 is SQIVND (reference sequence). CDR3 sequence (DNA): TGTGCCAGTAGCCCGGCCGGGGGAGATTATGGCTACACCTTC. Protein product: CASSPAGGDYGYTF.

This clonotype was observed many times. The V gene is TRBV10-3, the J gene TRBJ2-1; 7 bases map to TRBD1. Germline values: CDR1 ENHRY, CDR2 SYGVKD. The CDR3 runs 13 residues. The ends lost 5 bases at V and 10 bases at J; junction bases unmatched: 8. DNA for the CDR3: TGTGCCATCAGTACCTCGACAGGGTACGAGCAGTTCTTC. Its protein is CAISTSTGYEQFF.

CDR3 nucleotide sequence: TGTGCCAGCAGTTTACCGGCTAGCAACTTGCATGAGCAGTTCTTC. Amino acid sequence: CASSLPASNLHEQFF. The rearrangement joins TRBV28 to TRBJ2-1; perhaps TRBD2 as D (5 bases). V lost 2 bases and J lost 8, with 16 bases in between. CDR1 and CDR2 from the germline V gene are MDHEN and SYDVKM. This CDR3 is built from 15 residues. Using reference TRBV28 and TRBJ2-1 for the parts outside the CDR3, the full variable domain is DVKVTQSSRYLVKRTGEKVFLECVQDMDHENMFWYRQDPGLGLRLIYFSYDVKMKEKGDIPEGYSVSREKKERFSLILESASTNQTSMYLCASSLPASNLHEQFFGPGTRLTVL.

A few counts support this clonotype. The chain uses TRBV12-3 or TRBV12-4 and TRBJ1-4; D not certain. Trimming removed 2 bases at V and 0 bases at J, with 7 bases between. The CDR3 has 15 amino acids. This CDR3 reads CASSLNIATNEKLFF. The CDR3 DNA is TGTGCCAGCAGTTTAAACATCGCAACTAATGAAAAACTGTTTTTT.

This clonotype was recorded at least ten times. CDR3 amino acids: CASSQVTQGDSYEQYF. Written as DNA, the CDR3 is TGCGCCAGCAGCCAAGTTACCCAGGGAGACTCCTACGAGCAGTACTTC. This chain connects TRBV4-1 to TRBJ2-7; either TRBD1 or TRBD2 may supply D (5 bases each). The V and J ends lost 1 base and 0 bases respectively, with 13 bases between them. Germline-derived CDR1 and CDR2 are MGHRA and YSYEKL. This CDR3 is built from 16 residues.

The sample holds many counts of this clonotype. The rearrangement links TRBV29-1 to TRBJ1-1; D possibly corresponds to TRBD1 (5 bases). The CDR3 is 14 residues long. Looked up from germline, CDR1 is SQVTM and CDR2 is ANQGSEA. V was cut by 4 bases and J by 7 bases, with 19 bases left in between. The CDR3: CSVATGGVFDEAFF. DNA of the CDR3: TGCAGCGTTGCCACGGGGGGTGTATTCGATGAAGCTTTCTTT.

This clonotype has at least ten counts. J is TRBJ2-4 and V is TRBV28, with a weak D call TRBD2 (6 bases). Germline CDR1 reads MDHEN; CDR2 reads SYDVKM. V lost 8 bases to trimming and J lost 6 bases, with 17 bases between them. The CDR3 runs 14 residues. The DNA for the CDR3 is TGTGCCAGCCTAGACGCTGGAGGGGTAAACATTCAGTACTTC. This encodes CASLDAGGVNIQYF.

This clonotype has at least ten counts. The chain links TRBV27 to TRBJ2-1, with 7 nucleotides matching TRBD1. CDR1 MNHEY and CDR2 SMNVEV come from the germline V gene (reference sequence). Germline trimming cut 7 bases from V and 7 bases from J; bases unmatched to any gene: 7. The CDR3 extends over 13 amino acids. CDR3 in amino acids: CASTERGQNEQFF. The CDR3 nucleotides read TGTGCCAGCACTGAGAGGGGACAGAATGAGCAGTTCTTC.

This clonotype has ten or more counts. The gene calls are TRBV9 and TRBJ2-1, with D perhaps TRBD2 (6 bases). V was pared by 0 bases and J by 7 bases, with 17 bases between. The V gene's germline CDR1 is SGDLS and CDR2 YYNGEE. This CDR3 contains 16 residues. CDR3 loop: CASSVAGRSDPNEQFF. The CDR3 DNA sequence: TGTGCCAGCAGCGTAGCGGGGAGGTCAGACCCTAATGAGCAGTTCTTC.

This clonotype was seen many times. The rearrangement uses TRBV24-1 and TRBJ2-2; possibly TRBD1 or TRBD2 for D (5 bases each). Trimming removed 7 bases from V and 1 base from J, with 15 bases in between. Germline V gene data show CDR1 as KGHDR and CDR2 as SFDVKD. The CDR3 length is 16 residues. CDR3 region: CATSYHRDRNTGELFF. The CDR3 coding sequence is TGTGCCACCAGCTACCACCGGGACCGGAACACCGGGGAGCTGTTTTTT.

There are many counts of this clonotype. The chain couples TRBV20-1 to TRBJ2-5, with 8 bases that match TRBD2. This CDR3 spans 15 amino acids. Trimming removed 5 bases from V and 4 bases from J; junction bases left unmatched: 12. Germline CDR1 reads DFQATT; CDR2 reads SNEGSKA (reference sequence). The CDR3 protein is CSASPSGTRGETQYF. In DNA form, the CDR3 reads TGCAGTGCTTCTCCGTCCGGGACTAGAGGAGAGACCCAGTACTTC.